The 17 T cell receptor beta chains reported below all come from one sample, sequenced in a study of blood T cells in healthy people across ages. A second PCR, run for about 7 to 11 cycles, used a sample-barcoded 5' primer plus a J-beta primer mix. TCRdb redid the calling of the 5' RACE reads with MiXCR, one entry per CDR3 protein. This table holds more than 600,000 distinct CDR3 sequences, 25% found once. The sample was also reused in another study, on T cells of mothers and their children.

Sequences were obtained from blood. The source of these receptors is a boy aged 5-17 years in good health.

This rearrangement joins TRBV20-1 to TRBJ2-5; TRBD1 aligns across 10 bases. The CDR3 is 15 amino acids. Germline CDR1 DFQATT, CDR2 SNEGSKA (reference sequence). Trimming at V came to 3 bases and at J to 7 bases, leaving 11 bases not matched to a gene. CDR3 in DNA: TGCAGTGCTAGGCACACCGGGACAGGGGTTGCGACCCAGTACTTC. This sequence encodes CSARHTGTGVATQYF.

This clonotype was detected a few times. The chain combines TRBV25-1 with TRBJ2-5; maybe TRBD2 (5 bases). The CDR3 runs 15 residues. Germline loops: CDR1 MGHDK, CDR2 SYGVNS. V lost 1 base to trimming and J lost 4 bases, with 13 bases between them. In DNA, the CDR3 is TGTGCCAGCAGTGAATCAGGAGGAGCTGGAGAGACCCAGTACTTC. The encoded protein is CASSESGGAGETQYF.

CDR3 in amino acids: CALLRDWLQETQYF. In DNA form, the CDR3 reads TGTGCCCTCCTCCGGGACTGGCTCCAAGAGACCCAGTACTTC. The rearrangement links TRBV10-3 to TRBJ2-1, with D possibly being TRBD2 (6 bases). The J call may be in error: the DNA end matches TRBJ2-5 better. This CDR3 has 14 amino acids. CDR1 and CDR2 from the germline V gene are ENHRY and SYGVKD.

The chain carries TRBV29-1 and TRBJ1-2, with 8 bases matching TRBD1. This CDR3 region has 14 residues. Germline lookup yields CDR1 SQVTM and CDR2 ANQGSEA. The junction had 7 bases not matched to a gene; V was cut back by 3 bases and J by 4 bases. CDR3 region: CSVDPGGYSYGYTF. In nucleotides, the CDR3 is TGCAGCGTTGACCCAGGGGGCTATAGCTATGGCTACACCTTC.

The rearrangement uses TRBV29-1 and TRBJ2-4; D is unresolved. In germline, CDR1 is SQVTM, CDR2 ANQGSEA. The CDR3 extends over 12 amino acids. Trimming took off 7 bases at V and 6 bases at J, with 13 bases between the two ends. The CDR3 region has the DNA TGCAGCGCTGTCCCGGCAGGAAACATTCAGTACTTC. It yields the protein CSAVPAGNIQYF.

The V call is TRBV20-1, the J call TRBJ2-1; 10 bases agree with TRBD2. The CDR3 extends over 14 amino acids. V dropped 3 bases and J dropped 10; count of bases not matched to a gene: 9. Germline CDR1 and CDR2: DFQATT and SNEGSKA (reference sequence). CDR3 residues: CSARRTSGLNEQFF. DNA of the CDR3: TGCAGTGCTAGGCGGACTAGCGGCTTAAACGAGCAGTTCTTC.

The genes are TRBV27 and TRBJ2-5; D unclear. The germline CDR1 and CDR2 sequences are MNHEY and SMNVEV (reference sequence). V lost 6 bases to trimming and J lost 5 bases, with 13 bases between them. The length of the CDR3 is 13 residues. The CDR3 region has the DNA TGTGCCAGCAGGGAACTATATTACGAGACCCAGTACTTC. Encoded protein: CASRELYYETQYF.

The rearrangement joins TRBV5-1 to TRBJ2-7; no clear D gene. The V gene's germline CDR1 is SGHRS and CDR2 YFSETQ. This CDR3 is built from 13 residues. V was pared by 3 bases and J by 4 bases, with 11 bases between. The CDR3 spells CASSSGSEYEQYF. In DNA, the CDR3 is TGCGCCAGCAGCTCCGGGTCTGAATACGAGCAGTACTTC.

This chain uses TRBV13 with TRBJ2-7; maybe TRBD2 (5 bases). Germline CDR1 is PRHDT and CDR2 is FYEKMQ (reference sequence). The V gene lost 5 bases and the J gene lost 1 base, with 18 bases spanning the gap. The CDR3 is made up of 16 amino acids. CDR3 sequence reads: CASSHRELAVSYEQYF. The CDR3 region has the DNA TGTGCCAGCAGCCACCGGGAATTAGCCGTTTCCTACGAGCAGTACTTC.

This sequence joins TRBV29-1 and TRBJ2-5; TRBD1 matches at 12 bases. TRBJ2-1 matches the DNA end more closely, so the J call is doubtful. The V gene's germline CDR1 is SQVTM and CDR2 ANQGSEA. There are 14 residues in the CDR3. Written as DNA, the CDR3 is TGCAGCCTTCAATCTCCGGGACAGGGGGCTTGGCAGTTCTTC. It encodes CSLQSPGQGAWQFF.

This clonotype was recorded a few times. CDR3 loop: CASSFPGLGGQGHTGELFF. DNA of the CDR3: TGTGCCAGCAGTTTCCCGGGTTTGGGCGGACAGGGTCACACCGGGGAGCTGTTTTTT. The rearrangement joins TRBV28 to TRBJ2-2, with 8 bases matching TRBD1. V lost 3 bases and J lost 3; bases outside the gene matches: 15. Germline V gene sequence: CDR1 MDHEN, CDR2 SYDVKM. The CDR3 length is 19 residues.

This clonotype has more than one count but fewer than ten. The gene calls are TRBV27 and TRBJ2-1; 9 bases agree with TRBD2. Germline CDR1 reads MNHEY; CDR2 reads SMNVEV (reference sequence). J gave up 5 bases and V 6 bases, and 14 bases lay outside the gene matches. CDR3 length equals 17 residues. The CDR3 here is CASSPLPAGGYNNEQFF. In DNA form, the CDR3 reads TGTGCCAGCAGCCCGCTCCCAGCGGGAGGCTATAACAATGAGCAGTTCTTC.

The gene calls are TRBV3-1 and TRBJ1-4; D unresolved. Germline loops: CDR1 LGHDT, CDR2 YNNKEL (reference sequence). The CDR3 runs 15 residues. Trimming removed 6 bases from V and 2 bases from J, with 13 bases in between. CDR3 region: CASSPSRFTNEKLFF. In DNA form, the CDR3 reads TGTGCCAGCAGTCCTAGTAGGTTCACTAATGAAAAACTGTTTTTT.

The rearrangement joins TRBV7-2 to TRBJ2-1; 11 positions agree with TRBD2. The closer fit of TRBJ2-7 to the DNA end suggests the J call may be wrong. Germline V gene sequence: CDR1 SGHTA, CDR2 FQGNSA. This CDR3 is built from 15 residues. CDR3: CASRRTSGSSYEQYF. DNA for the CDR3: TGTGCCAGCAGACGGACTAGCGGGTCCTCCTACGAGCAGTACTTC.

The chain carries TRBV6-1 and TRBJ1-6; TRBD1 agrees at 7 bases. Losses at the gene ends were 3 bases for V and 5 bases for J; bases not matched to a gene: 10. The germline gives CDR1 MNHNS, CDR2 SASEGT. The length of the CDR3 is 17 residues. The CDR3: CASSDGTVTKNNSPLHF. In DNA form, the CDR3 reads TGTGCCAGCAGTGACGGGACAGTAACAAAGAATAATTCACCCCTCCACTTT.

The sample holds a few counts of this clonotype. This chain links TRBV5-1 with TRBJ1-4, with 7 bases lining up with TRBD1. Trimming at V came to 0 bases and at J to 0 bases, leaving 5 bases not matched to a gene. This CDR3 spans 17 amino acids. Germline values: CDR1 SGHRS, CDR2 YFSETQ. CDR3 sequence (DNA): TGCGCCAGCAGCTTGGATCCAGGGGGTGCAACTAATGAAAAACTGTTTTTT. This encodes CASSLDPGGATNEKLFF.

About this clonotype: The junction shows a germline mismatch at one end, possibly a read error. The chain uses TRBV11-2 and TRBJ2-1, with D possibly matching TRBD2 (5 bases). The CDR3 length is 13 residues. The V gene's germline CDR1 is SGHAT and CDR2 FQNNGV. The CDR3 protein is CASRGDSYNEQSF. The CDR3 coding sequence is TGTGCCAGCCGGGGAGACTCCTACAATGAGCAGTCCTTC.